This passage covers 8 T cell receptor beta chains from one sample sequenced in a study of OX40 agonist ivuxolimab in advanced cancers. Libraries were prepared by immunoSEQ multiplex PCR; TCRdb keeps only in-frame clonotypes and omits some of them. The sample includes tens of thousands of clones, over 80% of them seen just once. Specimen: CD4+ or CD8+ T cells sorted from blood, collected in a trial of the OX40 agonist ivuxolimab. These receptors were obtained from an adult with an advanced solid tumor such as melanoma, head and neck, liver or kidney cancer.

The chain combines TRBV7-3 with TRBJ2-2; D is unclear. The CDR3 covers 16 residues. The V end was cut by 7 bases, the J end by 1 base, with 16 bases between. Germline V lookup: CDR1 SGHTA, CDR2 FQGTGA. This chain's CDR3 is CASTNPTVKNTGELFF. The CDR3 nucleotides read TGTGCCAGCACCAACCCCACAGTGAAGAACACCGGGGAGCTGTTTTTT.

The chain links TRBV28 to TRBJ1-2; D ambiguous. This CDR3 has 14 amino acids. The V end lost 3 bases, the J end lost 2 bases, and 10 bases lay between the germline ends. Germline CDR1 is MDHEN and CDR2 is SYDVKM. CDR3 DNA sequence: TGTGCCAGCAGTTTGGAACAGTTAAACTATGGCTACACCTTC. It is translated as CASSLEQLNYGYTF.

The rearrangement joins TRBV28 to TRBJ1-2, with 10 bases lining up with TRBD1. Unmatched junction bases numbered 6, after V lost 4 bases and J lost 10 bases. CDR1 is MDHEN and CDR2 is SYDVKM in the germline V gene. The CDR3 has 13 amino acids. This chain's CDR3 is CASSSATGGDYTF. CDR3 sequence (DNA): TGTGCCAGCAGTTCTGCGACAGGGGGCGACTACACCTTC.

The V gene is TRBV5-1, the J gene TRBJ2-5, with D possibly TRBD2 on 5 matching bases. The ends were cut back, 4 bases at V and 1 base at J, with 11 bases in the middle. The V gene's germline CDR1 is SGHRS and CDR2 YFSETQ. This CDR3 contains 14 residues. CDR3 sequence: CASSLERTQETQYF. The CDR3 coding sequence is TGCGCCAGCAGCCTCGAGCGGACCCAAGAGACCCAGTACTTC.

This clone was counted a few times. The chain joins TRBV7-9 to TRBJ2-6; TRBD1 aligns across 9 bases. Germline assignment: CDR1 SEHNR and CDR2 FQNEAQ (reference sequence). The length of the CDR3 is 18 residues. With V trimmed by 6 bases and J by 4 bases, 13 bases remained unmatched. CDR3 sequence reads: CASRYNRDRVEGANVLTF. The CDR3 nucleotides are TGTGCCAGCAGATATAACCGGGACAGGGTGGAGGGGGCCAACGTCCTGACTTTC.

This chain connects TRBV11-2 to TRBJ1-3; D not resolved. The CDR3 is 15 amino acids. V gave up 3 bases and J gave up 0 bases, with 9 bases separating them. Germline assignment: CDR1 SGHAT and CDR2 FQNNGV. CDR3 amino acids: CASSFTHDSGNTIYF. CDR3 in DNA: TGTGCCAGCAGCTTCACGCATGACTCTGGAAACACCATATATTTT.

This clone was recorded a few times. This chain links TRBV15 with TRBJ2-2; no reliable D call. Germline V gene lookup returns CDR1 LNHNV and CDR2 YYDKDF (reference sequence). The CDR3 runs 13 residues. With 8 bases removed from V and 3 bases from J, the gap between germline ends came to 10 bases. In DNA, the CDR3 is TGTGCCACCCGTGGCTGGGACACCGGGGAGCTGTTTTTT. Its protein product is CATRGWDTGELFF.

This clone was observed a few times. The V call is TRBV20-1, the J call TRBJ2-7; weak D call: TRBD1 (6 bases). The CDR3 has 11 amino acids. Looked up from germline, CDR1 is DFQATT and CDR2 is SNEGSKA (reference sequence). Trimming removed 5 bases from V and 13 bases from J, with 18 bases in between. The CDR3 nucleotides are TGCAGTGCTTTTCCCCAGGGGATCCCATACTTC. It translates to CSAFPQGIPYF.